Listed below are T cell receptor beta chains from one sample, sequenced in a study of blood T cell repertoires in COVID-19. Here immunoSEQ multiplex PCR was the method, and the copy in TCRdb shows in-frame clones only, minus some. The table has roughly 120,000 clones, about nine tenths seen once. The sequenced sample consisted of peripheral blood. These receptors were collected from a human donor with active COVID-19. The donor label of this sample is uncertain. CDR3s include the opening cysteine and the closing phenylalanine or tryptophan. A D gene is named only where the DNA matches it firmly. Size values are once, few and many counts, or a class for expanded clones, and some rows have none.

D gene	V gene	J gene	clone size	CDR3 DNA	CDR3 protein
.	TRBV27	TRBJ1-3	once	TGTGCCAGCAGTTTAGCGGGTCTCTCTGGAAACACCATATATTTT	CASSLAGLSGNTIYF
.	TRBV10-3	TRBJ1-4	.	TGTGCCATCAGTCCAACCTCGGGGCCAGGTGCGGGAGGTGAAAAACTGTTTTTT	CAISPTSGPGAGGEKLFF
TRBD1	TRBV27	TRBJ2-7	.	TGTGCCAGCAGTTTCGGGGGACAGGGTTCCTTCTACGAGCAGTACTTC	CASSFGGQGSFYEQYF
.	TRBV11-2	TRBJ1-4	.	TGTGCCAGCAGCCTGGGGGCTGCGACTAATGAAAAACTGTTTTTT	CASSLGAATNEKLFF
.	TRBV9	TRBJ2-2	.	TGTGCCAGCAGCGATGGACACTCCCGCACCGGGGAGCTGTTTTTT	CASSDGHSRTGELFF
.	TRBV7-2	TRBJ2-5	.	TGTGCCAGCAGCTCAGATATTGGGGCAGAGACCCAGTACTTC	CASSSDIGAETQYF
TRBD1	TRBV19	TRBJ1-4	.	TGTGCCAGTAGTAGGACAGGGGGGGAACCCACAACTAATGAAAAACTGTTTTTT	CASSRTGGEPTTNEKLFF
TRBD1	TRBV5-1	TRBJ1-2	.	TGCGCCAGCAGCCCCAGGGACAGGGTTGCCGGCTACACCTTC	CASSPRDRVAGYTF
.	TRBV5-5	TRBJ1-6	few	TGTGCCAGCAGCCGGGACAATAATTCACCCCTCCACTTT	CASSRDNNSPLHF
TRBD1	TRBV7-8	TRBJ2-7	.	TGTGCCAGCATCCCGGGGCCGGGACAGGGAACCTACGAGCAGTACTTC	CASIPGPGQGTYEQYF
.	TRBV6-5	TRBJ1-1	once	TGTGCCAGCAGTTCCGCCGGCAGACTCACTGAAGCTTTCTTT	CASSSAGRLTEAFF
.	TRBV2	TRBJ2-2	.	TGTGCCAGCAGTGAAGGCGGGGGCGCAGGCACCGGGGAGCTGTTTTTT	CASSEGGGAGTGELFF
.	TRBV20-1	TRBJ2-3	.	TGCAGTGCTTATCTTACAGGGTGGCCGTATTTT	CSAYLTGWPYF
TRBD1	TRBV29-1	TRBJ2-1	.	TGCAGCGTGGGAAGGGGACAGGGGGCCTCTGGTGAGCAGTTCTTC	CSVGRGQGASGEQFF
TRBD1	TRBV9	TRBJ2-3	.	TGTGCCAGCAGCGCTGGGACAGGGGGCGAGCGGGATACGCAGTATTTT	CASSAGTGGERDTQYF
TRBD1	TRBV2	TRBJ2-1	.	TGTGCCAGCACCGGGACAGGGTCCTACAATGAGCAGTTCTTC	CASTGTGSYNEQFF
.	TRBV7-2	TRBJ2-1	.	TGTGCCAGCAGCTTCCTTACTCTAGCGAATCGCAATGAGCAGTTCTTC	CASSFLTLANRNEQFF
TRBD2	TRBV13	TRBJ2-5	.	TGTGCCAGCAGCTTGGGACTAGCTCAAGAGACCCAGTACTTC	CASSLGLAQETQYF
TRBD2	TRBV4-2	TRBJ2-3	.	TGTGCCAGCAGACTTACTCGGGGGGGAACAGATACGCAGTATTTT	CASRLTRGGTDTQYF
.	TRBV14	TRBJ1-6	.	TGTGCCAGCAGCCAAGATCCTTCGGGTTATAATTCACCCCTCCACTTT	CASSQDPSGYNSPLHF
.	TRBV27	TRBJ1-1	.	TGTGCCAGCAGTTTATCGGTGGGGGGTTACACTGAAGCTTTCTTT	CASSLSVGGYTEAFF
.	TRBV19	TRBJ1-2	.	TGTGCCAGTAGTACTACAGGTCTTAACTATGGCTACACCTTC	CASSTTGLNYGYTF
TRBD1	TRBV18	TRBJ2-7	.	TGTGCCAGCTCACGGACAGGGGGCGTCGAGCAGTACTTC	CASSRTGGVEQYF
.	TRBV27	TRBJ2-2	.	TGTGCCAGCAGTCCGACTTGGGACACCGGGGAGCTGTTTTTT	CASSPTWDTGELFF
TRBD2	TRBV7-6	TRBJ2-2	.	TGTGCCAGCAGCTTGAGGGAGCGGGGGAACACCGGGGAGCTGTTTTTT	CASSLRERGNTGELFF
.	TRBV10-1	TRBJ2-1	.	TGCGCCAGCTCTCTGACGCGGACATCCTACAATGAGCAGTTCTTC	CASSLTRTSYNEQFF
.	TRBV7-9	TRBJ1-2	.	TGTGCCAGCAGCTTAGGGCAGAACTATGGCTACACCTTC	CASSLGQNYGYTF
.	TRBV5-1	TRBJ1-1	.	TGCGCCAGCAGCGCAGATCCTAACACTGAAGCGCAATCCTTT	CASSADPNTEAQSF
TRBD1	TRBV11-3	TRBJ1-1	.	TGTGCCAGCAGCTTAGTTCCCCGGGACAGCGTTCCTATGAACACTGAAGCTTTCTTT	CASSLVPRDSVPMNTEAFF
.	TRBV4-3	TRBJ1-2	.	TGCGCCAGCAGCCAAGATCGGGGAACTGGCTACACCTTC	CASSQDRGTGYTF
.	TRBV30	TRBJ2-7	.	TGTGCCTGGAGTGTCACCTACGAGCAGTACTTC	CAWSVTYEQYF
.	TRBV4-3	TRBJ2-2	.	TGCGCCAGCAGCCAAGATTCGGACACCGGGGAGCTGTTTTTT	CASSQDSDTGELFF
TRBD1	TRBV12-3/TRBV12-4	TRBJ1-2	.	TGTGCCAGCAGTTTGGGACAGGGCCGGGACTACACCTTC	CASSLGQGRDYTF
.	TRBV7-2	TRBJ2-5	.	TGTGCCAGCAGCCCGGCCGGGTACCAAGAGACCCAGTACTTC	CASSPAGYQETQYF
.	TRBV6-5	TRBJ1-4	.	TGTGCCAGCAGTTACTCGGCGGGTGTAAATGAAAAACTGTTTTTT	CASSYSAGVNEKLFF
.	TRBV7-2	TRBJ1-1	.	TGTGCCAGCAGCTTATCCCTTCTTTCCTTCACTGAAGCTTTCTTT	CASSLSLLSFTEAFF
.	TRBV7-7	TRBJ2-7	.	TGTGCTAGCAGCCCGTCCGGGACATCGATCCACGAGCAGTACTTC	CASSPSGTSIHEQYF
.	TRBV6-5	TRBJ2-7	.	TGTGCCAGCAGTTGGACAGCCGAGCAGTACTTC	CASSWTAEQYF
.	TRBV28	TRBJ1-1	.	TGTGCCAGCAGCGATTCCAGGGGCATGAACACTGAAGCTTTCTTT	CASSDSRGMNTEAFF
.	TRBV6-1	TRBJ2-5	.	TGTGCCAGCAGTGAAGGAAGGGTTGGCGCAGGGCTGAGAGAGACCCAGTACTTC	CASSEGRVGAGLRETQYF
TRBD1	TRBV6-4	TRBJ1-1	.	TGTGCCAGCAGTGACGGGACAGGGGGGGACACTGAAGCTTTCTTT	CASSDGTGGDTEAFF
TRBD1	TRBV7-2	TRBJ2-3	.	TGTGCCAGCAGCAGACGTTTCGACAGGGGGGCAGATACGCAGTATTTT	CASSRRFDRGADTQYF
TRBD1	TRBV29-1	TRBJ2-1	once	TGCAGCGATCTTGGGACAGGGGCGTACAATGAGCAGTTCTTC	CSDLGTGAYNEQFF
.	TRBV28	TRBJ2-1	.	TGTGCCAGCAACTCAATCGGGCAGGGAAGGGCCAATGAGCAGTTCTTC	CASNSIGQGRANEQFF
.	TRBV7-3	TRBJ2-2	.	TGTGCCAGCAGCTTAGGAGGGGGCAACACCGGGGAGCTGTTTTTT	CASSLGGGNTGELFF
TRBD1	TRBV5-1	TRBJ1-2	.	TGCGCCAGCCGGACAGGGGGCTTAGAATATGGCTACACCTTC	CASRTGGLEYGYTF
.	TRBV15	TRBJ1-4	.	TGTGCCACCAGCAGAGTCAGGGATCGACTGTTTTTT	CATSRVRDRLFF
TRBD2	TRBV19	TRBJ2-1	.	TGTGCCAGTCGACTAGCGGGGAATACTGAGCAGTTCTTC	CASRLAGNTEQFF